This TCR beta chain was observed in a study of Ad26.COV2.S vaccination and SARS-CoV-2 variants (dated by TCRdb to the early 2020s). For the wider study: Vaccine-arm donors came from COV1001, a multicentre, randomized, double-blind, placebo-controlled phase I-IIa trial of Ad26.COV2.S in healthy adults. Sequencing of the TCRbeta repertoire served to evaluate the specificity and breadth of SARS-CoV-2-reactive T cell receptors following Ad26.COV2.S vaccination. Participants in the trial were split at random into five groups of five each, receiving low-dose or high-dose Ad26.COV2.S once or twice, or else placebo on both occasions. The TCR-sequenced set comprised approximately 32 samples: around 20 Ad26.COV2.S vaccine recipients, 5 placebo recipients and 8 SARS-CoV-2 convalescent individuals. Investigators did not know the trial group allocation while performing experiments and assessing outcomes. Dosing of Ad26.COV2.S was intramuscular, at either 5x10^10 or 1x10^11 viral particles, delivered as one shot or as two shots spaced 56 days apart. Broader findings and caveats from the paper: The authors noted that the TCR breadth and depth analyses may have underestimated total T cell responses. Spike-specific TCR breadth was higher in Ad26.COV2.S recipients than in placebo recipients (P = 0.0014). After vaccination, substantial breadth of spike-specific CD8+ and CD4+ T cell responses was reported. The study lacked the statistical power to compare responses across vaccine doses or regimens. Vaccine and placebo recipients had comparable non-spike TCR breadth, which fits with the vaccine containing only spike.

This clone was seen a few times. This receptor's antigen is unknown. The record has no base qualities; no much larger clone is one base away. The immunoSEQ Assay was the method used to sequence TCRbeta CDR3 regions. After extraction, genomic DNA underwent amplification by bias-controlled multiplex PCR, followed by high-throughput sequencing. As for the original processing: Collapsing and filtering of sequences were performed to quantify the absolute abundance of each unique TCRbeta CDR3 region. Usable DNA was measured by amplifying reference genes present in all nucleated cells, and TCRbeta template counts were normalized to that usable DNA to estimate T cell fraction. Repertoire TCRs were annotated as SARS-CoV-2-specific when V gene, CDR3 amino acid sequence and J gene were exactly matched to a known reactive TCR set. MIRA supplied the reference SARS-CoV-2 TCR set, which was filtered for enrichment in COVID-19-positive ImmuneCODE repertoires so that public or cross-reactive TCRs were removed. Based on the MIRA antigens, annotated TCRs were further analysed at the level of specific ORF or position within ORF. Breadth was defined as annotated unique rearrangements over total unique productive rearrangements; depth was the summed frequency of those rearrangements. TCR breadth was compared between groups using two-sided Wilcoxon rank-sum tests. Not all clones reach the TCRdb copy of this immuneACCESS table, which keeps in-frame sequences only. Checked studies attribute under half of the gap to unresolved V genes and leave the rest unexplained. V and J calls and clone size are as listed in that table; D and trimming were resolved from the DNA. The sample table records fewer than 400,000 clones; over 75% of these occur just once. The ten largest clones represent 1.9% of the sample.

The meaning of the sample's treatment or condition label: some 20 received Ad26.COV2.S at low or high dose, single or two shots; five or six received placebo; per-sample allocation not given. For vaccine and placebo recipients, repertoires were sequenced using samples collected on day 63 after the first injection. Between 29 July and 7 August 2020, Cohort 1b enrolled about 27 adults aged 18-55 years at one site in Boston, USA. Ad26.COV2.S was a replication-incompetent adenovirus type 26 vector expressing a prefusion-stabilized SARS-CoV-2 spike protein from the original Wuhan strain. The CDR3 has 12 amino acids, counting the end cysteine and phenylalanine. The CDR3 DNA has 36 bases and is translated from base 1. From a lookup of the germline V gene, CDR1 and CDR2 are SGHRS and YFSETQ. Trimming costs V 5 bases and J 3 bases, and their ends lie 9 bases apart.

Recombination joined TRBV5-1 with TRBJ2-7; the best D guess is TRBD2, with 5 bases matching. This receptor was identified in a person aged 18-60 years who received the Ad26.COV2.S COVID-19 vaccine or a placebo. Here the sequenced sample was peripheral blood, taken in a trial of Ad26.COV2.S vaccine versus placebo. The CDR3 reads CASREDLYEQYF. In nucleotide form, the sequence is TGCGCCAGCAGGGAGGATCTCTACGAGCAGTACTTC.